This is a list of T cell receptor beta chains from one sample in a study of T cell repertoires in cytomegalovirus infection. TCRdb passed the reads through MiXCR, listing each CDR3 protein once. The data hold approximately 250,000 distinct CDR3 sequences, with around 6.4% observed a single time. The sample taken for sequencing was PBMCs. Receptor source: a human donor in good health (CMV status not recorded). Some clones in this sample may be carry-over from other donors' samples. Each CDR3 is given with its conserved first and last residue. The order of the fields is J gene, clone size, D gene, V gene, CDR3 DNA, CDR3 protein. A D gene is named only where the DNA matches it firmly. Size is omitted from some rows. Given values are once, few, many or a class for expanded clones.

J gene: TRBJ1-1
clone size: many
D gene: -
V gene: TRBV7-2
CDR3 DNA: TGTGCCAGCAGCACCTACAGGGAAGACACTGAAGCTTTCTTT
CDR3 protein: CASSTYREDTEAFF

J gene: TRBJ2-5
clone size: many
D gene: TRBD1
V gene: TRBV7-2
CDR3 DNA: TGTGCCAGCAGCTCGGGACAGGGGGAGTGGACCCAGTACTTC
CDR3 protein: CASSSGQGEWTQYF

J gene: TRBJ1-5
clone size: many
D gene: TRBD1
V gene: TRBV7-2
CDR3 DNA: TGTGCCAGCAGCTTCGACAGGGCGGGGAAGCCCCAGCATTTT
CDR3 protein: CASSFDRAGKPQHF

J gene: TRBJ1-2
clone size: few
D gene: -
V gene: TRBV5-5
CDR3 DNA: TGTGCCAGCAGCTTGGATTCAGGCAGCCTCTATGGCTACACCTTC
CDR3 protein: CASSLDSGSLYGYTF

J gene: TRBJ1-1
clone size: many
D gene: TRBD1
V gene: TRBV7-2
CDR3 DNA: TGTGCGGGGGGGGGCAGGGGGTCCCCTTTGAACACTGAAGCTTTCTTT
CDR3 protein: CAGGGRGSPLNTEAFF

J gene: TRBJ1-5
clone size: many
D gene: -
V gene: TRBV29-1
CDR3 DNA: TGCAGCGTCCAAGGAAGCAGCAATCAGCCCCAGCATTTT
CDR3 protein: CSVQGSSNQPQHF

J gene: TRBJ1-2
clone size: -
D gene: -
V gene: TRBV4-3
CDR3 DNA: TGCGCCAGCAGCCAAGCCCGGTCGGGGTATGATGGCTACACCTTC
CDR3 protein: CASSQARSGYDGYTF

J gene: TRBJ2-5
clone size: many
D gene: TRBD2
V gene: TRBV12-3/TRBV12-4
CDR3 DNA: TGTGCCAGCAGTTTCGTGGCGGGGGGCCTAAAAGAGACCCAGTACTTC
CDR3 protein: CASSFVAGGLKETQYF

J gene: TRBJ1-6
clone size: many
D gene: TRBD1
V gene: TRBV6-1
CDR3 DNA: TGTGCCGGACATTTGTCGCCGGGACAGGGGGAAAATTCACCCCTCCACTTT
CDR3 protein: CAGHLSPGQGENSPLHF

J gene: TRBJ2-1
clone size: many
D gene: -
V gene: TRBV7-2
CDR3 DNA: TGTGCCAGCAGCTTGGACCTCTACGAGCAGTTCTTC
CDR3 protein: CASSLDLYEQFF

J gene: TRBJ1-2
clone size: many
D gene: -
V gene: TRBV10-3
CDR3 DNA: TGTGCCATCAGTACAGGAGAAACGTTATATGGCTACACCTTC
CDR3 protein: CAISTGETLYGYTF

J gene: TRBJ2-5
clone size: -
D gene: -
V gene: TRBV30
CDR3 DNA: TGTGCCTGGAAGCCTTTCCAAGAGACCCAGTACTTC
CDR3 protein: CAWKPFQETQYF

J gene: TRBJ2-1
clone size: many
D gene: -
V gene: TRBV29-1
CDR3 DNA: TGCAGCGTTGCGGGTGGGTCCAATGAGCAGTTCTTC
CDR3 protein: CSVAGGSNEQFF

J gene: TRBJ1-2
clone size: -
D gene: -
V gene: TRBV3-1
CDR3 DNA: TGTGCCAGCGGGGGACAAAGCGGCTACACCTTC
CDR3 protein: CASGGQSGYTF

J gene: TRBJ1-2
clone size: many
D gene: TRBD1
V gene: TRBV7-9
CDR3 DNA: TGTGCCAGCAGCTTAGGGACAGGGACTAACTATGGCTACACCTTC
CDR3 protein: CASSLGTGTNYGYTF

J gene: TRBJ1-4
clone size: many
D gene: -
V gene: TRBV20-1
CDR3 DNA: TGCAGTGCTAGAGTTCAAGGCAGAAAAAATGAAAAACTGTTTTTT
CDR3 protein: CSARVQGRKNEKLFF